This TCR beta chain is drawn from a study of blood T cell repertoires in COVID-19 (dated by TCRdb to the early 2020s). Some background on the complete study: The collaborator samples originated in the United States, Italy and Spain and spanned the acute and convalescent phases of COVID-19. The material from the prospective study consisted of cDNA or gDNA derived from T cells, B-cell-depleted T cells, or PBMCs. Deeply sampled blood TCRbeta repertoires from subjects exposed to, actively infected with, or recovered from COVID-19 were included in the dataset. The repertoires were released in a freely available public database intended as a resource for research on the immune response to SARS-CoV-2. Samples came from the ongoing ImmuneRACE study (first 160 participants) plus 1,254 subjects from 6 global collaborators. A de-identified subject ID, COVID-19 status, age in years and sex were almost always included in the sample metadata. Where available, HLA class I and class II types were taken from metadata supplied by the sample provider and were not determined by assay-based typing.

The immunoSEQ Assay, a bias-controlled multiplex PCR, was used to amplify TCRbeta CDR3 regions from genomic DNA. On the authors' methods: The number of nucleated cells in each sample was estimated from the amplification of reference gene primers within the assay. To quantify the absolute abundance of each unique TCRbeta CDR3 rearrangement, sequence reads were collapsed and filtered. For each sample, productive Simpson clonality was calculated as the square root of Simpson's diversity index over productive rearrangements. The table was pulled from immuneACCESS by TCRdb, which kept in-frame rearrangements only. Such tables lose some clones; where checked, under half of the loss comes from unresolved V genes, and the rest has no known cause. The V and J calls and the clone size are those of that table, but D and trimming were determined from the DNA. Here the sample has about 190,000 clones; about four fifths occur a single time. The ten largest clones take up 5.1% of the sample.

Turning to this clone: Its antigen is unknown. No much larger clone is present one base from it, and per-base qualities are unavailable.

V loses 0 bases, J loses 5 bases, and the germline ends lie 13 bases apart. Via the germline V gene, CDR1 is MNHEY and CDR2 SVGAGI. The CDR3 goes from the cysteine to the phenylalanine over 15 residues. The DNA shown is the 45-base CDR3, in frame from base 1. Overall study outcomes, separate from this receptor: Clinical and demographic metadata were provided uncurated, with the amount varying by source and participant.

Whole blood was collected in K2EDTA tubes by collaborating institutions according to the institutions' own protocols. For TCRbeta analysis, collaborators shipped samples as frozen whole blood, isolated PBMCs, or DNA extracted from either of those sample types. The sequence came from a woman in her sixties or seventies with active or convalescent COVID-19. Sequencing input: peripheral blood. The sequence links TRBV6-5 to TRBJ1-1, with the D gene too uncertain to name. This receptor carries the CDR3 CASSYSIEGWTEAFF. The DNA is TGTGCCAGCAGTTACTCAATCGAGGGATGGACTGAAGCTTTCTTT.